The present T cell receptor beta chain was sequenced within a study of shared clonotypes between healthy human individuals. Study results and limitations: It was only blood that was sampled, and tissue repertoires likely differ.

By its share, this clone is medium-sized. The antigen is unknown. Other DNA sequences in this specimen translate into the identical CDR3. Clones were sequenced by immunoSEQ multiplex PCR, and TCRdb holds only the in-frame ones, with some missing. The sample carries 230,000 or so clones, about 65% recorded once. The CDR3 runs 13 residues. The germline CDR1 and CDR2 sequences are SGHRS and YFSETQ. Losses at the gene ends were 3 bases for V and 6 bases for J; bases not matched to a gene: 3. Sequencing was carried out using memory CD4+ T cells sorted from blood. Subset specified: CD45RA-negative fraction. The TCR originated in a man aged 25-40 years in good health. The chain carries TRBV5-1 and TRBJ2-1; 7 nucleotides match TRBD2. The CDR3 here is CASSSPGGNEQFF. The CDR3 DNA is TGCGCCAGCAGCTCGCCGGGGGGCAATGAGCAGTTCTTC.